This T cell receptor beta chain was observed in a study of T cell responses to AZD1222 COVID-19 vaccine (dated by TCRdb to the early 2020s). Background for the entire study: Because spike-specific TCR depth and breadth did not differ between the two schedules, AZD1222 recipients who got a second dose at roughly 4 weeks were pooled with those who got a second dose at roughly 12 weeks. A total of approximately 240 trial participants underwent TCR sequencing, of whom about 200 received two doses of AZD1222 and about 25 received two doses of the MenACWY control vaccine. Trial participants were enrolled by age into 18-55, 56-69 and 70-plus year subgroups, with roughly 160, 29 and 62 TCR-sequenced participants respectively.

V lost 1 base and J lost 7 bases; the stretch between them is 20 bases long. Via the germline V gene, CDR1 is SGHTA and CDR2 FQGNSA. Spanning cysteine to phenylalanine, the CDR3 consists of 16 amino acids. Just the 48-base CDR3 DNA is kept, in frame starting at base 1. The CDR3 regions of human TCRbeta chains were analyzed by immunosequencing. The authors' pipeline ran thus. Repertoire TCRs were checked for matches against a reference library of SARS-CoV-2-specific TCRs that had been generated using the MIRA antigen-specificity platform. Breadth was defined as the fraction of unique TCRs that were SARS-CoV-2-associated. Depth was defined as the fraction of total T cells that were SARS-CoV-2-associated. Using the MIRA data, each spike-specific TCR was assigned both to the spike region to which the TCR was reactive and to a CD4 or CD8 class. Log10-transformed breadth and depth values were compared by one-way ANOVA with Sidak's multiple comparisons tests. This immuneACCESS table, as held by TCRdb, lists in-frame sequences with V and J called but not all clones. Of the missing ones, under half trace to an unresolved V gene in checked studies; the others have no known cause. V and J calls and clone size are given by that table; D and trimming were obtained from the DNA. The sample includes about 150,000 clones, with approximately 88% observed a single time. Clones ranked in the top ten supply approximately 2.3% of the sample.

This clone was found once. This receptor's antigen is unknown. No qualities accompany the bases; no much larger clone lies one base away. This specimen's time point label, interpreted: baseline before first vaccination. Samples from vaccinated people were obtained from the UK trials COV001 and COV002, which included a single-blind randomized controlled phase 2/3 trial of AZD1222 (ChAdOx1 nCoV-19) in healthy adults. For TCRbeta chain sequencing, PBMC samples from trial participants were taken at day 0 and at day 28 after the second dose. What the work shows at the level of the full study, not this receptor alone: Conclusions about previously exposed vaccinees are limited because only a handful of AZD1222 recipients were SARS-CoV-2 seropositive at baseline. The 56-69-year group was small, and its depth increase did not reach significance, likely because of low power. Nearly half of unique spike-specific TCRs reportedly recognized epitopes outside regions mutated in the B.1.351 and B.1.1.7 variants. A significant rise in spike-specific TCR breadth and depth was observed after two AZD1222 doses relative to day 0 and relative to MenACWY recipients. Vaccine-associated CD4 TCRs spanned the whole spike protein, with dominant responses in regions 160-218 and 743-854. Participants were mostly white British and included more females than males, and it was suggested by the authors that clonal diversity may have been underestimated. Because no day 14 peak-response samples were available, the repertoires could be characterized only after the peak T cell response.

This sample comprised peripheral blood, obtained on day 0 of AZD1222 vaccination. The clonotype originates from an adult in good health. The sequence is built from TRBV7-2 and TRBJ2-7; TRBD2 is a weak D gene call, 6 bases matching. CDR3 protein: CASSLVLWGPGGEQYF. DNA sequence: TGTGCCAGCAGCTTAGTGTTATGGGGACCTGGAGGGGAGCAGTACTTC.